Sequencing of this T cell receptor beta chain was carried out in a study of blood T cell repertoires in COVID-19. Authors' data handling: Scientists estimated how many nucleated cells there were by amplifying reference gene primers. Assay: immunoSEQ multiplex PCR; the TCRdb copy retains only in-frame clones and omits some. Clonal size and the V and J genes are those of that table, whereas D and trimming came from the DNA. The sample holds under 300,000 clones; about 88% are singletons and the top ten take about 2.1%. This clone was picked up one time. V lost 3 bases to trimming and J lost 5 bases, with 14 bases between them. Per germline, CDR1 SEHNR and CDR2 FQNEAQ (reference sequence). CDR3 length: 14 amino acids.

This sequence joins TRBV7-9 and TRBJ2-7; TRBD2 is a possible D gene (6 bases). What was sequenced was peripheral blood. The clonotype comes from a woman in her 40s who had recovered from COVID-19. The CDR3 DNA sequence: TGTGCCAGCAGCTTCGGGGGTTCTTATCACGAGCAGTACTTC. This codes for CASSFGGSYHEQYF.